This T cell receptor beta chain stems from a study of regulatory T cells in long-lasting Graves disease. Overall study results and limits: Favored gene segments in persistent disease were TRBV28, TRBJ1-2 and TRBJ2-5.

There are many counts of this clonotype. Its target is unknown. The V end lost 6 bases, the J end lost 2 bases, and 17 bases lay between the germline ends. The CDR3 has 15 residues. Indicated time point: persistent/refractory GD, antithyroid drugs over 5 years with positive TRAb. PBMC RNA was the source of the TCR library. In building TCR beta libraries, iRepertoire HTBI primers were used together with Arm-PCR of CDR3 regions. TCRdb re-derived calls from the multiplex PCR reads in MiXCR, one entry per CDR3 protein. This table holds hundreds of thousands of distinct CDR3 sequences, roughly 20% found once.

This material consisted of peripheral blood mononuclear cells (PBMCs), taken when the disease was refractory, from a patient treated with antithyroid drugs. The chain recombines TRBV12-3 or TRBV12-4 with TRBJ2-7; D call uncertain. This clonotype was obtained from a female donor with Graves disease. The CDR3 here is CASSPNPIGAYEQYF. DNA of the CDR3: TGTGCCAGCAGCCCGAACCCAATTGGAGCCTACGAGCAGTACTTC.